This entry lists 10 T cell receptor beta chains sequenced from one sample in a study of neoadjuvant anti-PD-1 for oral cavity cancer. Method: immunoSEQ multiplex PCR; TCRdb's copy keeps in-frame clones and lacks some. The sample has approximately 32,000 clones, around 87% seen once; the top ten hold 3% to 4%. Sequencing used PBMCs, obtained before nivolumab (anti-PD-1) treatment. Receptors were obtained from a person aged 40 to 85 with oral cavity squamous cell carcinoma.

The chain recombines TRBV13 with TRBJ2-3; D call uncertain. V was trimmed by 1 base and J by 0 bases, leaving 5 bases between them. In germline, CDR1 is PRHDT, CDR2 FYEKMQ (reference sequence). This CDR3 has 14 residues. The CDR3: CASSLVYSTDTQYF. For the CDR3, the DNA is TGTGCCAGCAGCTTAGTCTATAGCACAGATACGCAGTATTTT.

J is TRBJ2-5 and V is TRBV19; weak D call: TRBD1 (5 bases). Trimming removed 1 base from V and 5 bases from J, with 11 bases in between. Germline V CDR1 and CDR2: LNHDA, SQIVND (reference sequence). The CDR3 is made up of 14 amino acids. The CDR3 reads CASSIGWGDETQYF. CDR3 coding DNA: TGTGCCAGTAGTATAGGTTGGGGCGACGAGACCCAGTACTTC.

The gene calls are TRBV19 and TRBJ1-3; D perhaps matches TRBD1 (5 bases). The CDR3 is 19 residues long. Trimming cost V 0 bases and J 0 bases, with 18 bases left between them. Germline V CDR1 and CDR2: LNHDA, SQIVND (reference sequence). This CDR3 reads CASSIDILPGSTSGNTIYF. CDR3 DNA sequence: TGTGCCAGTAGTATAGATATACTACCAGGGTCGACCTCTGGAAACACCATATATTTT.

The chain recombines TRBV27 with TRBJ2-5; TRBD1 or TRBD2 may be the D gene (5 bases each). In germline, CDR1 is MNHEY, CDR2 SMNVEV (reference sequence). V gave up 7 bases and J gave up 1 base, with 16 bases separating them. This CDR3 spans 15 amino acids. CDR3 sequence: CASTPRGTSQETQYF. The DNA of the CDR3 is TGTGCCAGCACACCAAGAGGGACCTCCCAAGAGACCCAGTACTTC.

J is TRBJ2-1 and V is TRBV28; D may be TRBD2 (7 bases). CDR1 is MDHEN, CDR2 SYDVKM, per germline. CDR3 size: 15 residues. V dropped 5 bases and J dropped 2 bases, with 13 bases sitting between them. The CDR3 sequence: CASSQGGEAYNEQFF. The CDR3 DNA reads as TGTGCCAGCAGTCAAGGGGGGGAGGCCTACAATGAGCAGTTCTTC.

The chain recombines TRBV5-1 with TRBJ2-3; tentatively, D is TRBD2 (6 bases). V dropped 4 bases and J dropped 2 bases, with 17 bases sitting between them. Germline CDR1 and CDR2: SGHRS and YFSETQ. CDR3 length: 16 amino acids. The CDR3 DNA follows: TGCGCCAGCAGCCCGGGGGTTGGCAGTCACACAGATACGCAGTATTTT. Translating it yields CASSPGVGSHTDTQYF. The whole variable domain, filled in from reference TRBV5-1 and TRBJ2-3, reads KAGVTQTPRYLIKTRGQQVTLSCSPISGHRSVSWYQQTPGQGLQFLFEYFSETQRNKGNFPGRFSGRQFSNSRSEMNVSTLELGDSALYLCASSPGVGSHTDTQYFGPGTRLTVL.

The rearrangement links TRBV28 to TRBJ1-5; maybe TRBD1 (5 bases). This CDR3 region has 15 residues. V lost 7 bases, J lost 0 bases, and 13 bases lay in between. Germline V gene sequence: CDR1 MDHEN, CDR2 SYDVKM. Written as DNA, the CDR3 is TGTGCCAGCATCGCCAGGGTCTATAGCAATCAGCCCCAGCATTTT. It is translated as CASIARVYSNQPQHF.

The rearrangement links TRBV27 to TRBJ2-4; no firm D call. Per the germline V gene, CDR1 is MNHEY and CDR2 is SMNVEV (reference sequence). The CDR3 contains 13 residues. V shed 4 bases and J shed 0 bases, with 4 bases lying between them. The CDR3 loop reads CASSSRAKNIQYF. The CDR3 nucleotides read TGTGCCAGCAGTTCCCGAGCCAAAAACATTCAGTACTTC.

In its sample, this clone was seen a few times. The chain is built from TRBV7-9 and TRBJ2-7; TRBD2 is a possible D gene (5 bases). CDR3 size: 13 residues. Trimming removed 5 bases at V and 7 bases at J, with 15 bases between. CDR1 SEHNR and CDR2 FQNEAQ come from the germline V gene (reference sequence). CDR3 in DNA: TGTGCCAGCAGCCCCGCGCTCGGAGGTGAGCAGTACTTC. Translation gives CASSPALGGEQYF.

The CDR3 region is CASSEDRDSLYF. DNA of the CDR3: TGTGCCAGCAGTGAAGATCGGGACAGCTTATATTTT. This chain links TRBV2 with TRBJ1-3; 7 bases line up with TRBD1. Germline CDR1 reads SNHLY; CDR2 reads FYNNEI. The CDR3 spans 12 residues. V gave up 1 base and J gave up 14 bases; unmatched junction bases: 5.